This passage covers 25 T cell receptor beta chains from one sample sequenced in a study of shared T cell receptors in the human thymus. Assay: immunoSEQ multiplex PCR; the TCRdb copy retains only in-frame clones and omits some. The profile shows approximately 730,000 clones, around 85% of them singletons. These data were also reused for a study on human thymus T cells.

What was sequenced was thymocytes. These receptors were collected from a girl under three years old with a congenital heart defect.

This chain links TRBV14 with TRBJ2-7; 14 nucleotides line up with TRBD2. Trimming cost V 2 bases and J 3 bases; bases outside gene matches: 12. CDR1 and CDR2 (germline): SGHDN, FVKESK. This CDR3 comprises 19 residues. DNA for the CDR3: TGTGCCAGCAGCCAACAAGTTGAGGGACTAGCGGGGGATAACTACGAGCAGTACTTC. This gives the protein CASSQQVEGLAGDNYEQYF.

V is TRBV5-8 and J is TRBJ2-3, with D perhaps TRBD2 (6 bases). Germline CDR1 is SGHTS and CDR2 is YDEGEE. The V end was cut by 0 bases, the J end by 3 bases, with 8 bases between. The CDR3 has 14 residues. Here the CDR3 DNA reads TGTGCCAGCAGCTTGGGGCGGGATACAGATACGCAGTATTTT. Its translation: CASSLGRDTDTQYF.

This clone was counted a single time. This chain connects TRBV29-1 to TRBJ2-3; D possibly corresponds to TRBD2 (5 bases). The CDR3 runs 13 residues. Germline V gene sequence: CDR1 SQVTM, CDR2 ANQGSEA. V gave up 3 bases and J gave up 2 bases, with 9 bases separating them. The CDR3 is CSVDGGLTDTQYF. CDR3 sequence (DNA): TGCAGCGTTGACGGCGGACTCACAGATACGCAGTATTTT.

The V gene is TRBV4-1, the J gene TRBJ1-2; D is unresolved. V was clipped by 0 bases and J by 4 bases, with 15 bases between them. Germline V gene sequence: CDR1 MGHRA, CDR2 YSYEKL. The CDR3 sequence is 16 residues long. The CDR3 spells CASSQDAEGSLYGYTF. The CDR3, as DNA: TGCGCCAGCAGCCAAGATGCGGAAGGCAGTCTCTATGGCTACACCTTC.

V is TRBV6-1 and J is TRBJ1-5; possibly TRBD1 for D (5 bases). The CDR3 spans 15 residues. Trimming pared 6 bases from V and 0 bases from J, leaving 12 bases between. The germline V gene encodes CDR1 MNHNS and CDR2 SASEGT. CDR3 sequence: CASRTGHPSNQPQHF. In DNA form, the CDR3 reads TGTGCCAGCAGGACCGGACATCCTAGCAATCAGCCCCAGCATTTT.

The genes are TRBV4-1 and TRBJ2-1; D is possibly TRBD2 (5 bases). Germline V CDR1 and CDR2: MGHRA, YSYEKL. The length of the CDR3 is 18 residues. Trimming stripped 1 base from V and 15 bases from J, with 31 bases between. CDR3 coding DNA: TGCGCCAGCAGCCAAGTTGGCACTGCGAGGGAGTCGGTACCTTACGGGTTCTTC. It translates to CASSQVGTARESVPYGFF.

The rearrangement joins TRBV5-6 to TRBJ1-5, with a tentative D call TRBD1 (6 bases). Per the germline V gene, CDR1 is SGHDT and CDR2 is YYEEEE. Trimming cost V 1 base and J 12 bases, with 20 bases left between them. The CDR3 sequence is 15 residues long. CDR3 sequence (DNA): TGTGCCAGCAGCTTGAGGGGGGGAAGCACAGGGATCCAGCATTTT. It specifies CASSLRGGSTGIQHF.

The V gene is TRBV10-3, the J gene TRBJ2-3; 10 nucleotides align to TRBD1. Trimming removed 6 bases from V and 2 bases from J; junction bases left unmatched: 14. Germline CDR1 is ENHRY and CDR2 is SYGVKD. This CDR3 has 18 amino acids. The CDR3 bases are TGTGCCATCAGCGGGGACAGGGGAACCAATAATTTCACAGATACGCAGTATTTT. Residues: CAISGDRGTNNFTDTQYF.

The J gene is TRBJ1-1, the V gene TRBV28; D remains ambiguous. V was pared by 4 bases and J by 3 bases, with 15 bases between. Looked up from germline, CDR1 is MDHEN and CDR2 is SYDVKM. The CDR3 spans 15 residues. CDR3 nucleotide sequence: TGTGCCAGCAGTTCCTCGGGTCCCTATGACACTGAAGCTTTCTTT. It yields the protein CASSSSGPYDTEAFF. Full variable domain (missing parts from reference TRBV28 and TRBJ1-1): DVKVTQSSRYLVKRTGEKVFLECVQDMDHENMFWYRQDPGLGLRLIYFSYDVKMKEKGDIPEGYSVSREKKERFSLILESASTNQTSMYLCASSSSGPYDTEAFFGQGTRLTVV.

This clone turned up a few times. V usage is TRBV6-5 and J usage is TRBJ2-2, with TRBD2 as a possible D gene (5 bases). The CDR3 length is 14 residues. The germline gives CDR1 MNHEY, CDR2 SVGAGI. V lost 8 bases to trimming and J lost 6 bases, with 16 bases between them. CDR3 in DNA: TGTGCCAGCCGTACGGCGGGTAATGCCGGGGAGCTGTTTTTT. This gives the protein CASRTAGNAGELFF.

This chain links TRBV6-1 with TRBJ1-2, with 9 nucleotides matching TRBD1. This CDR3 region has 14 residues. In germline, CDR1 is MNHNS, CDR2 SASEGT. The ends lost 4 bases at V and 6 bases at J; junction bases unmatched: 6. DNA of the CDR3: TGTGCCAGCAGTGCAAGGGACAGGGTACATGGCTACACCTTC. Its translation: CASSARDRVHGYTF.

The CDR3 loop reads CASSLAGGTTDTQYF. The CDR3 coding sequence is TGTGCCAGCAGCTTAGCGGGGGGTACCACAGATACGCAGTATTTT. The V gene is TRBV7-2, the J gene TRBJ2-3, with a tentative D call TRBD2 (6 bases). CDR3 size: 15 residues. The germline V gene encodes CDR1 SGHTA and CDR2 FQGNSA. V was shortened by 0 bases and J by 2 bases, with 9 bases between the two germline ends.

V usage is TRBV5-5 and J usage is TRBJ1-2; tentatively, D is TRBD1 (6 bases). Germline assignment: CDR1 SGHKS and CDR2 YYEKEE (reference sequence). This CDR3 spans 14 amino acids. V was clipped by 3 bases and J by 0 bases, with 9 bases between them. The CDR3 DNA is TGTGCCAGCAGCTCACAGGGACCTAACTATGGCTACACCTTC. Its protein product is CASSSQGPNYGYTF.

This sequence joins TRBV11-2 and TRBJ1-4; D is unresolved. The CDR3 length is 16 residues. CDR1 is SGHAT, CDR2 FQNNGV, per germline. The germline V and J ends were trimmed by 5 bases and 0 bases, with 13 bases remaining between them. The CDR3 DNA reads as TGTGCCAGCAGCCCCTATCTGAGGGCAACTAATGAAAAACTGTTTTTT. It codes for CASSPYLRATNEKLFF. The complete variable domain, with remaining parts taken from reference TRBV11-2 and TRBJ1-4, reads EAGVAQSPRYKIIEKRQSVAFWCNPISGHATLYWYQQILGQGPKLLIQFQNNGVVDDSQLPKDRFSAERLKGVDSTLKIQPAKLEDSAVYLCASSPYLRATNEKLFFGSGTQLSVL.

This chain links TRBV5-1 with TRBJ2-4; tentative D call: TRBD2 (5 bases). From germline, CDR1 is SGHRS and CDR2 YFSETQ. V gave up 5 bases and J gave up 0 bases, with 18 bases separating them. The CDR3 extends over 17 amino acids. The CDR3 DNA sequence: TGCGCCAGCAGGAGCTCGTATGGAGGACTAGCCAAAAACATTCAGTACTTC. This gives the protein CASRSSYGGLAKNIQYF.

The chain employs TRBV4-2 and TRBJ1-3, with a possible D match to TRBD1 (5 bases). Germline V lookup: CDR1 LGHNA, CDR2 YNFKEQ. The CDR3 runs 15 residues. V lost 0 bases to trimming and J lost 8 bases, with 14 bases between them. For the CDR3, the DNA is TGTGCCAGCAGCCAAGAAATTGGGGGAGGCGACACCATATATTTT. Its protein product is CASSQEIGGGDTIYF.

V gene TRBV5-6 combines with J gene TRBJ1-1, with TRBD1 as a possible D gene (6 bases). The V end lost 4 bases, the J end lost 3 bases, and 13 bases lay between the germline ends. The CDR3 spans 14 residues. CDR1 and CDR2 (germline): SGHDT, YYEEEE. DNA for the CDR3: TGTGCCAGCAGCCCGAAGGACAGCTACACTGAAGCTTTCTTT. It translates to CASSPKDSYTEAFF.

This clone was detected a few times. The chain uses TRBV19 and TRBJ1-6; the D gene is possibly TRBD1 (5 bases). This CDR3 is built from 14 residues. Trimming cost V 4 bases and J 6 bases, with 10 bases left between them. Germline V gene sequence: CDR1 LNHDA, CDR2 SQIVND (reference sequence). The DNA of the CDR3 is TGTGCCAGTAGTACGGCCGACAGTAATTCACCCCTCCACTTT. This encodes CASSTADSNSPLHF.

This clone was observed once. This chain connects TRBV5-6 to TRBJ1-6; D gene unclear. This CDR3 contains 15 residues. V gave up 4 bases and J gave up 3 bases, with 11 bases separating them. The germline CDR1 and CDR2 sequences are SGHDT and YYEEEE. The CDR3 nucleotides read TGTGCCAGCAGCCCAGAGGCTCTCTATAATTCACCCCTCCACTTT. The encoded protein is CASSPEALYNSPLHF.

V gene TRBV7-2 combines with J gene TRBJ1-1; the D gene is possibly TRBD1 (6 bases). Germline V lookup: CDR1 SGHTA, CDR2 FQGNSA. V lost 5 bases to trimming and J lost 1 base, with 17 bases between them. The CDR3 consists of 16 residues. CDR3 amino acids: CASSAPGGGSNTEAFF. In DNA, the CDR3 is TGTGCCAGCAGCGCGCCGGGAGGGGGGTCGAACACTGAAGCTTTCTTT.

V usage is TRBV4-1 and J usage is TRBJ1-2, with D uncertain. V gave up 0 bases and J gave up 4 bases, with 15 bases separating them. This CDR3 spans 16 amino acids. The germline gives CDR1 MGHRA, CDR2 YSYEKL. The CDR3 sequence is CASSQDSTSDFYGYTF. The CDR3 DNA sequence: TGCGCCAGCAGCCAAGATAGTACGTCGGACTTCTATGGCTACACCTTC.

The chain couples TRBV29-1 to TRBJ2-7; TRBD1 aligns across 10 bases. J lost 3 bases, V lost 7 bases, and 21 bases had no gene match. The CDR3 extends over 18 amino acids. The germline gives CDR1 SQVTM, CDR2 ANQGSEA. This chain's CDR3 is CSARRAVTGTGENYEQYF. In nucleotides, the CDR3 is TGCAGCGCGCGCCGGGCGGTAACTGGGACAGGGGAGAACTACGAGCAGTACTTC.

The chain employs TRBV4-3 and TRBJ1-3; no definite D call. CDR3 size: 13 residues. V gave up 4 bases and J gave up 4 bases, with 8 bases separating them. The V gene's germline CDR1 is LGHNA and CDR2 YSLEER. The CDR3 loop reads CASSPWHGNTIYF. CDR3 DNA: TGCGCCAGCAGCCCATGGCACGGAAACACCATATATTTT.

The V call is TRBV6-5, the J call TRBJ2-3, with 7 bases identical to TRBD1. Germline V gene sequence: CDR1 MNHEY, CDR2 SVGAGI. The CDR3 sequence is 15 residues long. The junction had 7 bases not matched to a gene; V was cut back by 5 bases and J by 2 bases. The CDR3 region is CASSPIKGATDTQYF. In DNA form, the CDR3 reads TGTGCCAGCAGTCCAATAAAGGGGGCCACAGATACGCAGTATTTT.

The chain uses TRBV6-1 and TRBJ2-7; unclear D gene. The germline CDR1 and CDR2 sequences are MNHNS and SASEGT. The CDR3 runs to 13 residues. V was cut by 5 bases and J by 2 bases, with 10 bases left in between. CDR3 coding DNA: TGTGCCAGCAGTTCAGGCAGAACCTACGAGCAGTACTTC. Translating gives CASSSGRTYEQYF.